The rows below give T cell receptor beta chains drawn from one sample of a study of beta chain features in type 1 diabetes. TCRdb keeps only in-frame clones here, not all; method: immunoSEQ multiplex PCR. The profile shows 300,000 or so clones, about 13% of them singletons. What was sequenced was naive CD4+ T cells from blood. The receptors come from a woman aged 18-30 years with type 1 diabetes. Both conserved end residues are part of each CDR3. Each record gives: D gene, J gene, clone size, V gene, CDR3 DNA, CDR3 protein. The D gene is left open where the match is weak. Clone size is shown for a subset of rows, as once, few, many or a class of expanded clone.

d_gene: -
j_gene: TRBJ1-1
abundance: few
v_gene: TRBV30
CDR3nt: TGTGCCTGGAGTGTAGGAAGCAGGGCTGAAGCTTTCTTT
CDR3aa: CAWSVGSRAEAFF

d_gene: -
j_gene: TRBJ2-7
abundance: -
v_gene: TRBV7-2
CDR3nt: TGTGCCAGCAGCTTTTTCAACGAGCAGTACTTC
CDR3aa: CASSFFNEQYF

d_gene: -
j_gene: TRBJ2-5
abundance: few
v_gene: TRBV7-2
CDR3nt: TGTGCCAGCAGCTTCGATCCAGGAGGTCAAGAGACCCAGTACTTC
CDR3aa: CASSFDPGGQETQYF

d_gene: -
j_gene: TRBJ1-2
abundance: few
v_gene: TRBV19
CDR3nt: TGTGCCAGTAACAGGAACTATGGCTACACCTTC
CDR3aa: CASNRNYGYTF

d_gene: -
j_gene: TRBJ1-1
abundance: -
v_gene: TRBV30
CDR3nt: TGTGCCTGGAGTGTAATGAGGGCAGTTGAAGCTTTCTTT
CDR3aa: CAWSVMRAVEAFF

d_gene: TRBD1
j_gene: TRBJ2-4
abundance: few
v_gene: TRBV25-1
CDR3nt: TGTGCCAGCAGTGAATATGCAGGGGGCGGATTACAGTACTTC
CDR3aa: CASSEYAGGGLQYF

d_gene: TRBD2
j_gene: TRBJ2-7
abundance: few
v_gene: TRBV11-2
CDR3nt: TGTGCCAGCAGCCTTCGAGGACTAGCGGGCCCCTACGAGCAGTACTTC
CDR3aa: CASSLRGLAGPYEQYF

d_gene: -
j_gene: TRBJ2-1
abundance: -
v_gene: TRBV5-1
CDR3nt: TGCGCCAGCAGCTTGATTATCGCGGGCGGGACCTACAATGAGCAGTTCTTC
CDR3aa: CASSLIIAGGTYNEQFF

d_gene: -
j_gene: TRBJ1-5
abundance: few
v_gene: TRBV7-2
CDR3nt: TGTGCCAGCAGCTTAGAAGCAGGGTTATGGCAGCCCCAGCATTTT
CDR3aa: CASSLEAGLWQPQHF

d_gene: TRBD1
j_gene: TRBJ2-3
abundance: few
v_gene: TRBV7-9
CDR3nt: TGTGCCAGCAGCCCTCGACCGACAGGGGATAAGGATACGCAGTATTTT
CDR3aa: CASSPRPTGDKDTQYF

d_gene: -
j_gene: TRBJ2-1
abundance: -
v_gene: TRBV5-1
CDR3nt: TGCGCCAGCAGCGATAGCGGACCTTATTACAATGAGCAGTTCTTC
CDR3aa: CASSDSGPYYNEQFF

d_gene: -
j_gene: TRBJ1-1
abundance: few
v_gene: TRBV28
CDR3nt: TGTGCCAGCAGTTCAGGGGTAGAGACTGAAGCTTTCTTT
CDR3aa: CASSSGVETEAFF

d_gene: TRBD1
j_gene: TRBJ2-7
abundance: -
v_gene: TRBV10-2
CDR3nt: TGCGCCAGCAGGCCGGGACAGGGGGCGTGGGAGCAGTACTTC
CDR3aa: CASRPGQGAWEQYF

d_gene: -
j_gene: TRBJ2-7
abundance: few
v_gene: TRBV5-1
CDR3nt: TGCGCCAGCAGCTTGGGGAGGGAGCGCTCCTACGAGCAGTACTTC
CDR3aa: CASSLGRERSYEQYF

d_gene: TRBD1
j_gene: TRBJ2-7
abundance: few
v_gene: TRBV18
CDR3nt: TGTGCCAGCAAGGGACAGGGGGCCCTCGAGCAGTACTTC
CDR3aa: CASKGQGALEQYF

d_gene: TRBD2
j_gene: TRBJ2-1
abundance: -
v_gene: TRBV5-1
CDR3nt: TGCGCCAGCGTACTACTAGCGGGAGCCTACAATGAGCAGTTCTTC
CDR3aa: CASVLLAGAYNEQFF

d_gene: TRBD1
j_gene: TRBJ1-1
abundance: -
v_gene: TRBV7-9
CDR3nt: TGTGCCAGCAGCCCACAGGGGCTGTCGACGGCTTTCTTT
CDR3aa: CASSPQGLSTAFF

d_gene: TRBD2
j_gene: TRBJ2-1
abundance: -
v_gene: TRBV27
CDR3nt: TGTGCCAGCAGCCCGAATAGCGGGAGGTCCTACAATGAGCAGTTCTTC
CDR3aa: CASSPNSGRSYNEQFF

d_gene: TRBD1
j_gene: TRBJ2-7
abundance: -
v_gene: TRBV18
CDR3nt: TGTGCCAGCTCACTGCTGGGACAGAGTTACGAGCAGTACTTC
CDR3aa: CASSLLGQSYEQYF

d_gene: TRBD2
j_gene: TRBJ2-1
abundance: -
v_gene: TRBV7-9
CDR3nt: TGTGCCAGCAGCGGTGGACTAGCGGGAGGGTTTTGGGTCAATGAGCAGTTCTTC
CDR3aa: CASSGGLAGGFWVNEQFF

d_gene: -
j_gene: TRBJ1-5
abundance: few
v_gene: TRBV5-4
CDR3nt: TGTGCCAGCAGCCGGGGGGGGACCTTCAATCAGCCCCAGCATTTT
CDR3aa: CASSRGGTFNQPQHF

d_gene: TRBD2
j_gene: TRBJ2-5
abundance: -
v_gene: TRBV5-6
CDR3nt: TGTGCCAGCAGCTTCCAGACTAGCGCGGCCCAGTACTTC
CDR3aa: CASSFQTSAAQYF

d_gene: TRBD2
j_gene: TRBJ2-7
abundance: -
v_gene: TRBV19
CDR3nt: TGTGCCACCCCCGGGACTAGCGGGGGAAGTTCCTACGAGCAGTACTTC
CDR3aa: CATPGTSGGSSYEQYF

d_gene: -
j_gene: TRBJ1-2
abundance: -
v_gene: TRBV5-6
CDR3nt: TGTGCCAGCAGCTTGGGCGTCGAATATGGCTACACCTTC
CDR3aa: CASSLGVEYGYTF

d_gene: TRBD1
j_gene: TRBJ2-7
abundance: -
v_gene: TRBV9
CDR3nt: TGTGCCAGCAGCGCCAATTACAGGGGTTACGAGCAGTACTTC
CDR3aa: CASSANYRGYEQYF

d_gene: TRBD1
j_gene: TRBJ2-2
abundance: few
v_gene: TRBV11-3
CDR3nt: TGTGCCAGCAGGACCGGGACAGGGACGAACACCGGGGAGCTGTTTTTT
CDR3aa: CASRTGTGTNTGELFF

d_gene: TRBD2
j_gene: TRBJ2-3
abundance: few
v_gene: TRBV30
CDR3nt: TGTGCCTGGAGTGTACTCCGGACTAGCGGCAGCACAGATACGCAGTATTTT
CDR3aa: CAWSVLRTSGSTDTQYF

d_gene: TRBD1
j_gene: TRBJ2-2
abundance: few
v_gene: TRBV28
CDR3nt: TGTGCCAGCAGTTTAGCGCCGGGACAGGGCCCCGGGGAGCTGTTTTTT
CDR3aa: CASSLAPGQGPGELFF

d_gene: -
j_gene: TRBJ1-5
abundance: -
v_gene: TRBV5-8
CDR3nt: TGTGCCAGCAGCTTGGTGAGCCTCAATCAGCCCCAGCATTTT
CDR3aa: CASSLVSLNQPQHF

d_gene: TRBD2
j_gene: TRBJ2-7
abundance: -
v_gene: TRBV15
CDR3nt: TGTGCCACCAGGACTAGCGGAGGCTACGAGCAGTACTTC
CDR3aa: CATRTSGGYEQYF

d_gene: TRBD1
j_gene: TRBJ2-1
abundance: -
v_gene: TRBV28
CDR3nt: TGTGCCAGCAATCGTCCGGGGACAGGGGCCTACAATGAGCAGTTCTTC
CDR3aa: CASNRPGTGAYNEQFF

d_gene: TRBD1
j_gene: TRBJ2-1
abundance: few
v_gene: TRBV7-9
CDR3nt: TGTGCCAGCAGCTTTGGACAGGGGGCATCCTACAATGAGCAGTTCTTC
CDR3aa: CASSFGQGASYNEQFF

d_gene: -
j_gene: TRBJ2-3
abundance: few
v_gene: TRBV2
CDR3nt: TGTGCCAGCAGTGCTCAGGGCCCAAGCACAGATACGCAGTATTTT
CDR3aa: CASSAQGPSTDTQYF

d_gene: TRBD1
j_gene: TRBJ2-7
abundance: -
v_gene: TRBV18
CDR3nt: TGTGCCAGCTCCGGACAGGGCTTCTACGAGCAGTACTTC
CDR3aa: CASSGQGFYEQYF

d_gene: TRBD1
j_gene: TRBJ1-3
abundance: -
v_gene: TRBV7-2
CDR3nt: TGTGCCAGCAGCTTAGTCCCTGACAGGGGCCGAAACACCATATATTTT
CDR3aa: CASSLVPDRGRNTIYF

d_gene: TRBD2
j_gene: TRBJ2-5
abundance: few
v_gene: TRBV7-2
CDR3nt: TGTGCCAGCAGCTCCTCAAGACTAGCGGGGAGGGAGACCCAGTACTTC
CDR3aa: CASSSSRLAGRETQYF

d_gene: TRBD1
j_gene: TRBJ1-2
abundance: -
v_gene: TRBV4-2
CDR3nt: TGTGCCAGCAGCCATGCTTCCGGGACAGGGGTAGGCTACACCTTC
CDR3aa: CASSHASGTGVGYTF

d_gene: -
j_gene: TRBJ1-4
abundance: few
v_gene: TRBV5-1
CDR3nt: TGCGCCAGCAGCCAAGACAGGCGTAATGAAAAACTGTTTTTT
CDR3aa: CASSQDRRNEKLFF

d_gene: -
j_gene: TRBJ1-5
abundance: -
v_gene: TRBV5-1
CDR3nt: TGCGCCAGCAGCTTGCAACTGAATCAGCCCCAGCATTTT
CDR3aa: CASSLQLNQPQHF

d_gene: TRBD1
j_gene: TRBJ1-1
abundance: -
v_gene: TRBV30
CDR3nt: TGTGCCTGGAGTACAGGCGACAGGGCAGCTTTCTTT
CDR3aa: CAWSTGDRAAFF

d_gene: TRBD2
j_gene: TRBJ2-7
abundance: few
v_gene: TRBV7-2
CDR3nt: TGTGCCAGCAGCTTAGTGGGGACTAGCTTAGGCGAGCAGTACTTC
CDR3aa: CASSLVGTSLGEQYF

d_gene: TRBD2
j_gene: TRBJ2-3
abundance: -
v_gene: TRBV7-3
CDR3nt: TGTGCCAGCAGCCCCGAGGGATGGCTAGCGGGAGCAGATACGCAGTATTTT
CDR3aa: CASSPEGWLAGADTQYF

d_gene: TRBD2
j_gene: TRBJ2-1
abundance: few
v_gene: TRBV7-9
CDR3nt: TGTGCCAGCAGTCCACGCGGGGGGCCAGCTGGGAATGAGCAGTTCTTC
CDR3aa: CASSPRGGPAGNEQFF

d_gene: -
j_gene: TRBJ1-2
abundance: few
v_gene: TRBV19
CDR3nt: TGTGCCAGTAGTATAGACAAGGGGACTAGGGGCATCTATGGCTACACCTTC
CDR3aa: CASSIDKGTRGIYGYTF

d_gene: -
j_gene: TRBJ2-1
abundance: -
v_gene: TRBV10-3
CDR3nt: TGTGCCATCAGTGACCGGGGGACAGAAAGCCCTCAGTTCTTC
CDR3aa: CAISDRGTESPQFF

d_gene: -
j_gene: TRBJ1-5
abundance: -
v_gene: TRBV7-2
CDR3nt: TGTGCCAGCAGCTCCCTCGGGGAACAGCCCCAGCATTTT
CDR3aa: CASSSLGEQPQHF

d_gene: TRBD1
j_gene: TRBJ1-1
abundance: few
v_gene: TRBV29-1
CDR3nt: TGCAGCGTCGGGACAGACACTGAAGCTTTCTTT
CDR3aa: CSVGTDTEAFF

d_gene: -
j_gene: TRBJ2-1
abundance: -
v_gene: TRBV6-5
CDR3nt: TGTGCCAGCAGTTCTCAAGCGGCCGCCCGGCGATTCTTC
CDR3aa: CASSSQAAARRFF

d_gene: -
j_gene: TRBJ1-1
abundance: once
v_gene: TRBV12-5
CDR3nt: TGTGCTAGTGGCCCAGGGATATTGCGTACTGAAGCTTTCTTT
CDR3aa: CASGPGILRTEAFF

d_gene: -
j_gene: TRBJ2-5
abundance: -
v_gene: TRBV4-3
CDR3nt: TGCGCCAGCAGCCAAGATCTTAGAACAGATTGGGAGACCCAGTACTTC
CDR3aa: CASSQDLRTDWETQYF

d_gene: -
j_gene: TRBJ2-5
abundance: few
v_gene: TRBV5-1
CDR3nt: TGCGCCAGCAGCTTGTTCCTAATTCAAGAGACCCAGTACTTC
CDR3aa: CASSLFLIQETQYF

d_gene: -
j_gene: TRBJ2-1
abundance: few
v_gene: TRBV19
CDR3nt: TGTGCCAGTAGTATAGACGGGAGATCCTACAATGAGCAGTTCTTC
CDR3aa: CASSIDGRSYNEQFF

d_gene: TRBD2
j_gene: TRBJ2-3
abundance: few
v_gene: TRBV4-1
CDR3nt: TGCGCCAGCAGCCAAGATTTCCTTGGACTAGCGGGCAGCACAGATACGCAGTATTTT
CDR3aa: CASSQDFLGLAGSTDTQYF